Below, 5 T cell receptor beta chains from the same sample are listed, as sequenced in a study of blood T cell repertoires in COVID-19. TCRdb's table, derived via immunoSEQ multiplex PCR, lists solely in-frame clones and lacks some. The sample includes about 190,000 clones, nearly 90% of them seen just once. The specimen was peripheral blood. Receptors originate from a man between 50 and 59 years old with acute or convalescent COVID-19.

V and J are TRBV10-2 and TRBJ2-2; 8 bases are shared with TRBD2. CDR1 is WSHSY and CDR2 is SAAADI in the germline V gene. The CDR3 has 16 residues. Trimming removed 3 bases from V and 4 bases from J; junction bases left unmatched: 7. The CDR3 loop is CASSDMASGLTGELFF. CDR3 in DNA: TGCGCCAGCAGTGATATGGCTAGCGGGCTCACCGGGGAGCTGTTTTTT.

The chain couples TRBV28 to TRBJ1-3, with D hard to call. The CDR3 extends over 14 amino acids. Germline loops: CDR1 MDHEN, CDR2 SYDVKM. V was pared by 1 base and J by 0 bases, with 4 bases between. DNA for the CDR3: TGTGCCAGCAGTTTATCCCTCTCTGGAAACACCATATATTTT. Its translation: CASSLSLSGNTIYF.

The rearrangement uses TRBV15 and TRBJ1-2, with D possibly being TRBD1 (5 bases). V was clipped by 0 bases and J by 6 bases, with 17 bases between them. CDR1 and CDR2 (germline): LNHNV, YYDKDF (reference sequence). This CDR3 spans 16 amino acids. The CDR3 loop reads CATSRDRRVIVDGYTF. CDR3 nucleotide sequence: TGTGCCACCAGCAGAGATCGCAGGGTTATCGTAGATGGCTACACCTTC.

The chain links TRBV3-1 (or the pseudogene TRBV3-2) to TRBJ1-5; TRBD1 is a possible D gene (6 bases). Germline V lookup: CDR1 LGHDT, CDR2 YNNKEL (reference sequence). The CDR3 is 13 residues long. The germline V and J ends were trimmed by 3 bases and 6 bases, with 9 bases remaining between them. The CDR3 DNA sequence: TGTGCCAGCAGCCATGGGGGCCCTCAGCCCCAGCATTTT. Translating it yields CASSHGGPQPQHF.

V gene TRBV5-1 combines with J gene TRBJ2-7; unclear D gene. The CDR3 extends over 12 amino acids. Trimming took 4 bases from V and 4 from J, leaving 9 bases between them. Per the germline V gene, CDR1 is SGHRS and CDR2 is YFSETQ. CDR3 sequence: CASSTLGYEQYF. The CDR3 nucleotides read TGCGCCAGCAGCACCCTAGGATACGAGCAGTACTTC. Full variable domain (outside the CDR3, taken from reference TRBV5-1 and TRBJ2-7): KAGVTQTPRYLIKTRGQQVTLSCSPISGHRSVSWYQQTPGQGLQFLFEYFSETQRNKGNFPGRFSGRQFSNSRSEMNVSTLELGDSALYLCASSTLGYEQYFGPGTRLTVT.